A selection of T cell receptor beta chains follows, all from one sample in a study of spatial heterogeneity in lung cancer. TCRdb analysed the 5' RACE reads with MiXCR anew, one entry per CDR3 protein. The profile shows about 92,000 distinct CDR3 sequences, around 12% of them singletons. Material: PBMCs, obtained at surgery. Every receptor here comes from a male donor with early-stage non-small cell lung cancer. Each CDR3 is given with its conserved first and last residue. The order of the fields is V gene, J gene, D gene, clone size, CDR3 protein, CDR3 DNA. The D gene is left open where the match is weak. Size values are once, few and many counts, or a class for expanded clones, and some rows have none.

v_call: TRBV24-1; j_call: TRBJ2-1; d_call: TRBD2; clone_size: many; cdr3_aa: CATSDFGTSGINEQFF; cdr3_nt: TGTGCCACCAGTGATTTTGGGACTAGCGGGATCAATGAGCAGTTCTTC
v_call: TRBV7-2; j_call: TRBJ1-6; d_call: NA; clone_size: few; cdr3_aa: CASSTRDTPTWPLHF; cdr3_nt: TGTGCCAGCAGTACGAGGGACACCCCCACTTGGCCCCTCCACTTT
v_call: TRBV5-1; j_call: TRBJ2-5; d_call: TRBD2; clone_size: few; cdr3_aa: CASSPGLAGGTKETQYF; cdr3_nt: TGCGCCAGCAGCCCAGGACTAGCGGGGGGTACGAAAGAGACCCAGTACTTC
v_call: TRBV6-1; j_call: TRBJ2-3; d_call: NA; clone_size: NA; cdr3_aa: CASRDIVTDTQYF; cdr3_nt: TGTGCCAGCAGGGACATCGTCACAGATACGCAGTATTTT
v_call: TRBV12-3/TRBV12-4; j_call: TRBJ2-7; d_call: NA; clone_size: many; cdr3_aa: CASSLRTKAGEQYF; cdr3_nt: TGTGCCAGCAGTTTAAGGACTAAGGCGGGCGAGCAGTACTTC
v_call: TRBV20-1; j_call: TRBJ2-7; d_call: NA; clone_size: few; cdr3_aa: CSAPSGQDYEQYF; cdr3_nt: TGCAGTGCCCCAAGCGGCCAGGACTACGAGCAGTACTTC
v_call: TRBV6-2/TRBV6-3; j_call: TRBJ1-2; d_call: NA; clone_size: many; cdr3_aa: CASSSPGGPNYGYTF; cdr3_nt: TGTGCCAGCAGCAGTCCCGGAGGGCCTAACTATGGCTACACCTTC
v_call: TRBV20-1; j_call: TRBJ1-6; d_call: TRBD1; clone_size: NA; cdr3_aa: CSARPYRGGNSPLHF; cdr3_nt: TGCAGTGCTAGACCGTACAGGGGGGGAAATTCACCCCTCCACTTT
v_call: TRBV12-3/TRBV12-4; j_call: TRBJ1-2; d_call: NA; clone_size: NA; cdr3_aa: CASSRITLGRTRNYGYTF; cdr3_nt: TGTGCCAGCAGCCGAATTACCCTCGGACGCACCCGAAACTATGGCTACACCTTC
v_call: TRBV4-1; j_call: TRBJ1-3; d_call: NA; clone_size: NA; cdr3_aa: CASSQTPGQLSGNTIYF; cdr3_nt: TGTGCCAGCAGCCAAACCCCTGGACAGCTCTCTGGAAACACCATATATTTT
v_call: TRBV6-2/TRBV6-3; j_call: TRBJ1-2; d_call: NA; clone_size: few; cdr3_aa: CASSYPFRTDWRGYTF; cdr3_nt: TGTGCCAGCAGTTACCCATTCAGGACTGACTGGCGTGGCTACACCTTC
v_call: TRBV5-8; j_call: TRBJ2-1; d_call: NA; clone_size: many; cdr3_aa: CASSFGGTYNEQFF; cdr3_nt: TGTGCCAGCAGCTTTGGAGGGACCTACAATGAGCAGTTCTTC
v_call: TRBV28; j_call: TRBJ2-3; d_call: NA; clone_size: many; cdr3_aa: CASSFLRPGLSDTQYF; cdr3_nt: TGTGCCAGCAGTTTTTTACGCCCGGGACTTTCGGATACGCAGTATTTT
v_call: TRBV7-2; j_call: TRBJ2-1; d_call: NA; clone_size: NA; cdr3_aa: CASSLKHAGSEQFF; cdr3_nt: TGTGCCAGCAGCTTAAAGCATGCGGGCAGTGAGCAGTTCTTC
v_call: TRBV11-3; j_call: TRBJ1-1; d_call: NA; clone_size: NA; cdr3_aa: CASSFAQNTEAFF; cdr3_nt: TGTGCCAGCAGCTTTGCACAGAACACTGAAGCTTTCTTT
v_call: TRBV10-3; j_call: TRBJ2-3; d_call: NA; clone_size: NA; cdr3_aa: CAISDGGDTDTQYF; cdr3_nt: TGTGCCATCAGTGACGGGGGTGACACAGATACGCAGTATTTT
v_call: TRBV3-1; j_call: TRBJ2-1; d_call: NA; clone_size: many; cdr3_aa: CASTWWGALYNEQFF; cdr3_nt: TGTGCCAGCACCTGGTGGGGGGCCCTGTACAATGAGCAGTTCTTC
v_call: TRBV20-1; j_call: TRBJ1-5; d_call: TRBD1; clone_size: NA; cdr3_aa: CSARAGQGDQPQHF; cdr3_nt: TGCAGTGCTAGGGCGGGACAGGGGGATCAGCCCCAGCATTTT
v_call: TRBV6-2/TRBV6-3; j_call: TRBJ1-5; d_call: NA; clone_size: few; cdr3_aa: CASSQGYTGTAYSNQPQHF; cdr3_nt: TGTGCCAGCAGTCAGGGATACACCGGGACGGCATATAGCAATCAGCCCCAGCATTTT
v_call: TRBV30; j_call: TRBJ2-5; d_call: NA; clone_size: NA; cdr3_aa: CARSRQGSETQYF; cdr3_nt: TGTGCCCGGAGCCGGCAGGGCAGTGAGACCCAGTACTTC
v_call: TRBV7-8; j_call: TRBJ2-6; d_call: TRBD2; clone_size: NA; cdr3_aa: CASTMLGGSGANVLTF; cdr3_nt: TGTGCCAGCACCATGTTGGGGGGGTCTGGGGCCAACGTCCTGACTTTC
v_call: TRBV28; j_call: TRBJ2-7; d_call: NA; clone_size: few; cdr3_aa: CASSTHPYEQYF; cdr3_nt: TGTGCCAGCAGTACACATCCCTACGAGCAGTACTTC
v_call: TRBV5-1; j_call: TRBJ2-5; d_call: TRBD2; clone_size: few; cdr3_aa: CASSLEASGTQETQYF; cdr3_nt: TGCGCCAGCAGCTTGGAAGCTAGCGGGACCCAAGAGACCCAGTACTTC
v_call: TRBV10-3; j_call: TRBJ1-1; d_call: NA; clone_size: NA; cdr3_aa: CAISESKRGTEAFF; cdr3_nt: TGTGCCATCAGTGAGTCGAAACGGGGGACTGAAGCTTTCTTT